The 16 T cell receptor beta chains reported below all come from one sample, sequenced in a study of blood T cells in healthy people across ages. Primed by a sample-barcoded 5' primer and a J-beta primer mix, a second PCR proceeded for about 7 to 12 cycles. TCRdb recomputed calls from the 5' RACE reads with MiXCR, one row per CDR3 protein. Altogether over a million distinct CDR3 sequences are present, around 39% being singletons, with the ten largest covering 7.9%. The sequencing sample was made of blood. These receptor sequences come from a woman aged 18-29 years in good health.

This chain uses TRBV5-1 with TRBJ2-2; the match to TRBD2 covers 9 bases. J lost 6 bases, V lost 2 bases, and 11 bases had no gene match. The CDR3 runs to 17 residues. In germline, CDR1 is SGHRS, CDR2 YFSETQ. CDR3 in amino acids: CASSFHSGTSNAGELFF. The CDR3 DNA reads TGCGCCAGCAGCTTTCACTCCGGGACTAGCAATGCCGGGGAGCTGTTTTTT.

This clonotype was counted between two and nine times. The chain joins TRBV29-1 to TRBJ2-3; D tentatively fits TRBD1 or TRBD2 (5 bases each). Germline lookup yields CDR1 SQVTM and CDR2 ANQGSEA. The ends were cut back, 6 bases at V and 6 bases at J, with 13 bases in the middle. The CDR3 runs 12 residues. The CDR3 is CSVERGSDTQYF. As DNA, the CDR3 is TGCAGCGTGGAGAGGGGATCGGATACGCAGTATTTT.

The chain combines TRBV20-1 with TRBJ1-2; the D gene is possibly TRBD1 (6 bases). The V and J ends lost 5 bases and 2 bases respectively, with 9 bases between them. This CDR3 is 12 amino acids long. CDR1 is DFQATT, CDR2 SNEGSKA, per germline (reference sequence). This CDR3 reads CSAFDRNYGYTF. CDR3 DNA sequence: TGCAGTGCTTTTGACAGGAACTATGGCTACACCTTC.

The chain joins TRBV20-1 to TRBJ1-6; TRBD1 matches at 11 bases. Germline CDR1 DFQATT, CDR2 SNEGSKA (reference sequence). V was pared by 6 bases and J by 7 bases, with 11 bases of the junction left unmatched. The CDR3 extends over 16 amino acids. CDR3: CSATRGQGAGNSPLHF. The CDR3 coding sequence is TGCAGTGCCACTAGAGGACAGGGGGCCGGCAATTCACCCCTCCACTTT.

This clonotype has just one count. The rearrangement uses TRBV5-1 and TRBJ2-1; 8 bases are shared with TRBD1. The assigned J gene may be wrong: the sequence end matches TRBJ2-7 better. The germline V gene encodes CDR1 SGHRS and CDR2 YFSETQ. This CDR3 is built from 15 residues. Here the CDR3 reads CASSAQGATYNEQYF. The DNA of the CDR3 is TGCGCCAGCAGCGCCCAGGGGGCCACCTACAATGAGCAGTACTTC.

The chain couples TRBV28 to TRBJ1-1, with a possible D match to TRBD1 (5 bases). Between the trimmed V and J ends, which lost 5 bases and 5 bases, there was a span of 24 bases. Germline V gene lookup returns CDR1 MDHEN and CDR2 SYDVKM. The CDR3 totals 17 residues. CDR3 loop: CASSPIDLTGGRTEAFF. CDR3 bases: TGTGCCAGCAGTCCCATCGACTTAACTGGGGGGAGGACTGAAGCTTTCTTT.

This clonotype was seen only a few times. V is TRBV7-9 and J is TRBJ2-3; TRBD2 matches at 8 bases. The J segment lost 2 bases and the V segment lost 5 bases, leaving 6 bases of the junction unmatched. Germline V CDR1 and CDR2: SEHNR, FQNEAQ (reference sequence). This CDR3 contains 15 residues. The CDR3 here is CASSEAGASTDTQYF. For the CDR3, the DNA is TGTGCCAGCAGCGAAGCGGGGGCTTCCACAGATACGCAGTATTTT.

This rearrangement joins TRBV11-2 to TRBJ2-7, with D perhaps matching TRBD1 or TRBD2 (5 bases each). V shed 5 bases and J shed 4 bases, with 15 bases lying between them. The CDR3 runs 14 residues. Germline values: CDR1 SGHAT, CDR2 FQNNGV. CDR3 sequence (DNA): TGTGCCAGCAGCGAGACGACAGACTATTACGAGCAGTACTTC. Amino acid sequence: CASSETTDYYEQYF.

This clonotype was counted a single time. At one end, the junction sequence differs from germline, possibly due to a read error. The chain recombines TRBV29-1 with TRBJ1-2; 10 nucleotides align to TRBD1. The V gene's germline CDR1 is SQVTM and CDR2 ANQGSEA. The length of the CDR3 is 14 residues. In DNA, the CDR3 is TGCAGCGTTGTAGGACAGGGGGAAAACTATGGCCACACCTTC. This translates into CSVVGQGENYGHTF.

Only a few counts were recorded for this clonotype. The CDR3 nucleotides read TGCAGCGTCGGACAGGATTCACCCCTCCACTTT. Amino acid sequence: CSVGQDSPLHF. This chain links TRBV29-1 with TRBJ1-6, with 7 bases that match TRBD1. CDR3 length: 11 residues. The V gene end was trimmed by 6 bases and the J gene end by 8 bases; junction bases not matched to a gene: 1. CDR1 and CDR2 from the germline V gene are SQVTM and ANQGSEA.

This clonotype was counted between two and nine times. This chain joins TRBV7-2 and TRBJ2-7, with 9 positions matching TRBD2. CDR3 size: 15 residues. The ends lost 3 bases at V and 0 bases at J; junction bases unmatched: 3. The germline CDR1 and CDR2 sequences are SGHTA and FQGNSA. CDR3 sequence: CASSFGSGSSYEQYF. The CDR3 nucleotides read TGTGCCAGCAGCTTTGGTAGCGGGAGCTCCTACGAGCAGTACTTC.

This chain links TRBV27 with TRBJ2-5, with 8 bases fitting TRBD1. V dropped 6 bases and J dropped 5; count of bases not matched to a gene: 8. The germline CDR1 and CDR2 sequences are MNHEY and SMNVEV (reference sequence). The CDR3 runs 14 residues. Here the CDR3 DNA reads TGTGCCAGCAGGGGATACAGGGGGAGGGAGACCCAGTACTTC. Translation: CASRGYRGRETQYF.

The chain combines TRBV21-1 with TRBJ2-5; the table's D gene call, TRBD2, was not cross checked with the DNA. TRBV21-1 constitutes a pseudogene. There are 17 residues in the CDR3. CDR3 in amino acids: CASSKHLRTSEEETQYF. The CDR3, as DNA: TGTGCCAGCAGCAAGCATCTCCGGACTAGCGAGGAAGAGACCCAGTACTTC.

The CDR3 DNA reads TGCGCCAGCAGCTGGGGGACTAGCGGGATAGAGCAGTTCTTC. It translates to CASSWGTSGIEQFF. J is TRBJ2-1 and V is TRBV5-1; 13 nucleotides align to TRBD2. Germline trimming cut 3 bases from V and 10 bases from J; bases unmatched to any gene: 4. CDR3 length: 14 residues. Germline assignment: CDR1 SGHRS and CDR2 YFSETQ.

The rearrangement joins TRBV7-2 to TRBJ2-7; 15 bases fit TRBD2. With V trimmed by 5 bases and J by 0 bases, 5 bases remained unmatched. Germline V gene lookup returns CDR1 SGHTA and CDR2 FQGNSA. This CDR3 spans 17 amino acids. The CDR3 bases are TGTGCCAGCAGCACAGGACTAGCGGGGGGGCTCTCCTACGAGCAGTACTTC. It is translated as CASSTGLAGGLSYEQYF. The full variable domain, its missing parts supplied by reference TRBV7-2 and TRBJ2-7, is GAGVSQSPSNKVTEKGKDVELRCDPISGHTALYWYRQSLGQGLEFLIYFQGNSAPDKSGLPSDRFSAERTGGSVSTLTIQRTQQEDSAVYLCASSTGLAGGLSYEQYFGPGTRLTVT.

To note about this clonotype: It may be a read error: a sequence one base away is much more abundant. The V and J genes are TRBV12-3 or TRBV12-4 and TRBJ2-1; D gene uncertain. V lost 3 bases and J 3 bases, leaving 6 bases between the germline ends. The CDR3 runs to 13 residues. The CDR3 nucleotides are TGTGCCAGCAGTTTCGGCTTCTACAATGAGCAGTTCTTC. Its protein product is CASSFGFYNEQFF.